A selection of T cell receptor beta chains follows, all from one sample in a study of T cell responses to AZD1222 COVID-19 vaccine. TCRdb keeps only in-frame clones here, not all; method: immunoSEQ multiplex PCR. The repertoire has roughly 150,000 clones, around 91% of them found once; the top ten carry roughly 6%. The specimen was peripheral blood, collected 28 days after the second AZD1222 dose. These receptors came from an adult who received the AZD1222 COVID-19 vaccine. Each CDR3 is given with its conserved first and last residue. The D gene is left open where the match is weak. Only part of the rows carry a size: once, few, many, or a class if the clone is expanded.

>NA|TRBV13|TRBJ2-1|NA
CASSVPGPYYNEQFF
TGTGCCAGCAGCGTCCCGGGACCCTACTACAATGAGCAGTTCTTC
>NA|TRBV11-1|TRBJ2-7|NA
CASSPSRTYYEQYF
TGTGCCAGCAGCCCCTCCCGGACTTACTACGAGCAGTACTTC
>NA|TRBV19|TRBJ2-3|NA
CASSGTPGRDTQYF
TGTGCCAGTAGTGGGACTCCGGGTAGAGATACGCAGTATTTT
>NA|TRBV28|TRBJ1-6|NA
CASSSPQGRDSPLHF
TGTGCCAGCAGTTCCCCACAGGGCCGGGATTCACCCCTCCACTTT
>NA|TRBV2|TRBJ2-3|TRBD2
CASSVGGLAGRTDTQYF
TGTGCCAGCAGTGTTGGGGGACTAGCGGGGAGGACAGATACGCAGTATTTT
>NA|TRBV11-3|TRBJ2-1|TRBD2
CASSPIANSGNDEQFF
TGTGCCAGCAGCCCCATTGCGAATAGCGGGAACGATGAGCAGTTCTTC
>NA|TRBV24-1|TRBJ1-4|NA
CATSDPSRDPDEKLFF
TGTGCCACCAGTGATCCTTCCCGGGACCCCGATGAAAAACTGTTTTTT
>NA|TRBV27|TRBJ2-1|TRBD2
CASSAFPSGGKNEQFF
TGTGCCAGCAGTGCCTTTCCTAGCGGGGGTAAGAATGAGCAGTTCTTC
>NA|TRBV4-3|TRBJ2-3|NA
CASSHEEWGDTQYF
TGCGCCAGCAGCCACGAAGAGTGGGGAGATACGCAGTATTTT
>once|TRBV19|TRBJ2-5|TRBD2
CASRRTGTSGRETQYF
TGTGCCAGTAGACGAACCGGGACTAGCGGGAGAGAGACCCAGTACTTC
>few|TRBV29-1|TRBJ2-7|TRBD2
CSVSGATYEQYF
TGCAGCGTTAGCGGGGCCACCTACGAGCAGTACTTC
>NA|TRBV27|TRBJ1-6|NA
CASSLGWELRGSPLHF
TGTGCCAGCAGTTTAGGGTGGGAACTCAGGGGTTCACCCCTCCACTTT
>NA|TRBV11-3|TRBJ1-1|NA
CASSLGGGLNTEAFF
TGTGCCAGCAGCTTAGGGGGGGGACTTAACACTGAAGCTTTCTTT
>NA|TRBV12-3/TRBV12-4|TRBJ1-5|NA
CASSQGFNQPQHF
TGTGCCAGCAGTCAGGGGTTCAATCAGCCCCAGCATTTT
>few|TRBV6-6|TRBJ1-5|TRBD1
CASNSGTGFAQPQHF
TGTGCCAGCAATTCCGGGACAGGGTTCGCTCAGCCCCAGCATTTT
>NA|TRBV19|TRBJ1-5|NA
CASSIRSDLGNQPQHF
TGTGCCAGTAGTATAAGATCCGACCTGGGCAATCAGCCCCAGCATTTT
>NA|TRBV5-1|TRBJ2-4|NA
CASSLEMVGAKNIQYF
TGCGCCAGCAGCTTGGAGATGGTTGGAGCCAAAAACATTCAGTACTTC
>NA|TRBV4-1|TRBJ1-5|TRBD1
CASSPRGQGPAQHF
TGCGCCAGCAGCCCTCGTGGACAGGGTCCAGCCCAGCATTTT
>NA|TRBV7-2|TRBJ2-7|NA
CASSPGGGFYEQYF
TGTGCCAGCAGCCCGGGAGGGGGCTTCTACGAGCAGTACTTC
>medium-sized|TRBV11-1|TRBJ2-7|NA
CASRKNSLSYEQYF
TGTGCCAGCAGAAAAAACTCCCTCTCCTACGAGCAGTACTTC
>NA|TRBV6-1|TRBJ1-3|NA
CASSVRGGAPGNTIYF
TGTGCCAGCAGTGTCAGGGGAGGGGCACCTGGAAACACCATATATTTT
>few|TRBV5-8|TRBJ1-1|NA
CASSLAYLNTEAFF
TGTGCCAGCAGCTTGGCGTACCTTAACACTGAAGCTTTCTTT
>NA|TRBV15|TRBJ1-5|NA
CATDIFGPQHF
TGTGCCACCGATATTTTCGGCCCCCAGCATTTT
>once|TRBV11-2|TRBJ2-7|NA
CASSLGGSTTYEQYF
TGTGCCAGCAGCTTAGGGGGGTCGACTACCTACGAGCAGTACTTC
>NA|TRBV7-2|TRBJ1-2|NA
CASSLAGTGGYTF
TGTGCCAGCAGCTTGGCGGGAACCGGTGGCTACACCTTC
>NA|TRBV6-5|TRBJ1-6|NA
CASSYSKGGSPLHF
TGTGCCAGCAGTTACTCGAAAGGCGGCTCACCCCTCCACTTT
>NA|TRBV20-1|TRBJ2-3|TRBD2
CSASSSGSVVDTQYF
TGCAGTGCTAGTTCTAGCGGGAGTGTTGTAGATACGCAGTATTTT
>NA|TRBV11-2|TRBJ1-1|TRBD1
CASSQGTGLRNTEAFF
TGTGCCAGCAGTCAGGGGACAGGGTTACGGAACACTGAAGCTTTCTTT
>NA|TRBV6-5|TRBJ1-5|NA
CASSYRLNQPQHF
TGTGCCAGCAGTTACAGGCTCAATCAGCCCCAGCATTTT
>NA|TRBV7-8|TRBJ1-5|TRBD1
CASSLDRGKGQPQHF
TGTGCCAGCAGCTTAGACAGGGGTAAGGGGCAGCCCCAGCATTTT
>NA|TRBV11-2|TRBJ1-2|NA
CASSLGGGYTF
TGTGCCAGCAGCTTAGGAGGGGGCTACACCTTC
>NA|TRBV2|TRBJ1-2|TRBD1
CASSTGGSYGYTF
TGTGCCAGCAGTACAGGGGGCAGCTATGGCTACACCTTC
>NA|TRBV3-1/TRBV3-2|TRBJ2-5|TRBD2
CASSPGTTLQETQYF
TGTGCCAGCAGCCCGGGGACTACCCTTCAAGAGACCCAGTACTTC
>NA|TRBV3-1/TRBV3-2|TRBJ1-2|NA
CASSPRGASLYGYTF
TGTGCCAGCAGCCCACGGGGGGCTTCGTTGTATGGCTACACCTTC
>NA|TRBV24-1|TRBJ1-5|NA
CATSGQRGQPQHF
TGTGCCACCAGTGGGCAGCGGGGTCAGCCCCAGCATTTT
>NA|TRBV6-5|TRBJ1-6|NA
CASSYSQGNPVSPLHF
TGTGCCAGCAGTTACTCTCAGGGGAATCCAGTCTCACCCCTCCACTTT
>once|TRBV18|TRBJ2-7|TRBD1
CASSPVGTGIYEQYF
TGTGCCAGCTCACCAGTTGGGACAGGGATTTACGAGCAGTACTTC
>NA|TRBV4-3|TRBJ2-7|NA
CASSQALGRGDYEQYF
TGCGCCAGCAGCCAAGCTTTGGGCAGGGGAGACTACGAGCAGTACTTC
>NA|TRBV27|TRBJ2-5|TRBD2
CASSSGTRTHPYQETQYF
TGTGCCAGCAGTTCCGGGACTAGGACCCACCCGTACCAAGAGACCCAGTACTTC
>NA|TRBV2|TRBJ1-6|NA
CASSAAAGNSSPLHF
TGTGCCAGCAGTGCTGCGGCAGGGAATAGTTCACCCCTCCACTTT
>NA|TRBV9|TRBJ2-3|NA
CASSLTPVQLGTDTQYF
TGTGCCAGCAGCTTAACCCCCGTACAGTTAGGCACAGATACGCAGTATTTT
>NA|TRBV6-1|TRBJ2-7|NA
CASSEGYEQYF
TGTGCCAGCAGTGAGGGTTACGAGCAGTACTTC
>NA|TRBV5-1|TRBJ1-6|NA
CASSPEPDSRRSPLHF
TGCGCCAGCAGCCCGGAACCGGACAGTAGACGCTCACCCCTCCACTTT
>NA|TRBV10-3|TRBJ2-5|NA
CAISDREETQYF
TGTGCCATCAGTGACAGAGAAGAGACCCAGTACTTC
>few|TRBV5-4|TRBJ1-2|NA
CASSTENYGYTF
TGTGCCAGCAGCACAGAAAACTATGGCTACACCTTC
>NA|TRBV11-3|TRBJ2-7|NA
CASSSKGEGAKQYF
TGTGCCAGCAGCTCCAAAGGAGAAGGGGCCAAGCAGTACTTC